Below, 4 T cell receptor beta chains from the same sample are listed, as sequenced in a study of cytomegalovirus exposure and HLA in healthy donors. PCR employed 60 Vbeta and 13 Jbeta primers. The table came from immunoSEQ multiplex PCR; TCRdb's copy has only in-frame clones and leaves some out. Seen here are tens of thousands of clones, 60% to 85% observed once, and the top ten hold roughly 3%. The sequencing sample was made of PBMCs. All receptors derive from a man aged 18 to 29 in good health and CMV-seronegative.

CDR3 nucleotide sequence: TGCAGCTTCCGAACACAGGGTAACGACGGGGAGCTGTTTTTT. It codes for CSFRTQGNDGELFF. The chain has TRBV29-1 and TRBJ2-2, with D perhaps TRBD1 (6 bases). Germline CDR1 and CDR2: SQVTM and ANQGSEA. There are 14 residues in the CDR3. Trimming cost V 8 bases and J 7 bases, with 20 bases left between them.

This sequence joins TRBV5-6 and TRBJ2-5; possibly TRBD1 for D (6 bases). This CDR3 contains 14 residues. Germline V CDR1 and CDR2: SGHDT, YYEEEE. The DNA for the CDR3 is TGTGCTAGCTGCAAGACAGGAGTCCAAGAGACCCAGTACTTC. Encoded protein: CASCKTGVQETQYF.

The CDR3 reads CACVIGTGNSPLHF. CDR3 DNA: TGTGCCTGTGTAATCGGGACAGGGAATTCACCCCTCCACTTT. This chain joins TRBV30 and TRBJ1-6, with TRBD1 identical over 9 bases. With 6 bases clipped from V and 7 bases from J, the junction kept 7 bases outside the gene matches. Germline CDR1 is GTSNPN and CDR2 is SVGIG (reference sequence). CDR3 length: 14 amino acids. Drawing the rest from reference TRBV30 and TRBJ1-6, the complete variable domain is SQTIHQWPATLVQPVGSPLSLECTVEGTSNPNLYWYRQAAGRGLQLLFYSVGIGQISSEVPQNLSASRPQDRQFILSSKKLLLSDSGFYLCACVIGTGNSPLHFGNGTRLTVT.

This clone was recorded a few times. CDR3 sequence (DNA): TGTGCCAGCAGCTTAGCGCTAGTGAACACTGAAGCTTTCTTT. It codes for CASSLALVNTEAFF. The rearrangement links TRBV7-9 to TRBJ1-1; D gene unclear. CDR1 is SEHNR and CDR2 is FQNEAQ in the germline V gene (reference sequence). CDR3 size: 14 residues. V was clipped by 0 bases and J by 0 bases, with 5 bases between them. The full variable domain, with the rest looked up from reference TRBV7-9 and TRBJ1-1, is DTGVSQNPRHKITKRGQNVTFRCDPISEHNRLYWYRQTLGQGPEFLTYFQNEAQLEKSRLLSDRFSAERPKGSFSTLEIQRTEQGDSAMYLCASSLALVNTEAFFGQGTRLTVV.